The 22 T cell receptor beta chains presented below share a single source sample, sequenced in a study of T cells after yellow fever vaccination. Via MiXCR, TCRdb re-called the 5' RACE reads, giving one row per CDR3 protein. Of about 350,000 distinct CDR3 sequences listed, around 13% are singletons. The sequences come from CD4+ T cells sorted from PBMCs, collected 15 days after the yellow fever booster vaccination. The receptors originated from a man aged 18 to 35 who received the YFV17D yellow fever vaccine.

This clonotype occurred a few times. V and J are TRBV6-6 and TRBJ2-5, with 9 bases fitting TRBD1. The J segment lost 5 bases and the V segment lost 6 bases, leaving 7 bases of the junction unmatched. The CDR3 spans 14 residues. Germline V lookup: CDR1 MNHNY, CDR2 SVGAGI (reference sequence). CDR3 nucleotide sequence: TGTGCCAGCAGGTACAGGGGGCCTCGGGAGACCCAGTACTTC. As protein: CASRYRGPRETQYF.

This clonotype has at least ten counts. V is TRBV7-2 and J is TRBJ1-1; 9 bases map to TRBD1. Germline assignment: CDR1 SGHTA and CDR2 FQGNSA. The CDR3 length is 13 residues. V shed 5 bases and J 6 bases; nucleotides not matched to a gene: 4. Written as DNA, the CDR3 is TGTGCCAGCAGCATGGACAGGGGCGCTGAAGCTTTCTTT. Its protein is CASSMDRGAEAFF.

The rearrangement uses TRBV7-8 and TRBJ2-3, with TRBD2 as a possible D gene (5 bases). This CDR3 has 15 residues. Germline values: CDR1 SGHVS, CDR2 FQNEAQ. Trimming shortened V by 5 bases and J by 2 bases, and 14 bases separated the two germline ends. The CDR3 DNA is TGTGCCAGCAGCCCTAGCAGAAAGTACACAGATACGCAGTATTTT. Its protein is CASSPSRKYTDTQYF.

The table lists this clonotype with a few counts. The rearrangement links TRBV4-3 to TRBJ2-7, with D perhaps matching TRBD2 (5 bases). Germline V CDR1 and CDR2: LGHNA, YSLEER. The CDR3 length is 15 residues. Trimming took 2 bases from V and 3 from J, leaving 14 bases between them. The CDR3: CASSQYVGDRYEQYF. Written as DNA, the CDR3 is TGCGCCAGCAGCCAATACGTCGGGGATCGCTACGAGCAGTACTTC.

The sample holds a few counts of this clonotype. The genes are TRBV12-3 or TRBV12-4 and TRBJ1-1, with D possibly matching TRBD1 (6 bases). The length of the CDR3 is 14 residues. The V end lost 0 bases, the J end lost 6 bases, and 11 bases lay between the germline ends. The CDR3: CASSLARGRAEAFF. CDR3 nucleotide sequence: TGTGCCAGCAGTTTAGCGAGGGGGAGGGCTGAAGCTTTCTTT.

This clonotype was found a few times. This rearrangement joins TRBV15 to TRBJ1-2; D gene uncertain. The V end lost 1 base, the J end lost 8 bases, and 14 bases lay between the germline ends. Germline assignment: CDR1 LNHNV and CDR2 YYDKDF (reference sequence). The CDR3 covers 14 residues. The CDR3: CATSRGAGVRGYTF. The CDR3 nucleotides read TGTGCCACCAGCAGAGGCGCCGGGGTCCGGGGCTACACCTTC.

The chain employs TRBV10-3 and TRBJ2-5, with D unresolved. Trimming took 2 bases from V and 7 from J, leaving 11 bases between them. CDR3 length: 13 residues. CDR1 ENHRY and CDR2 SYGVKD come from the germline V gene. The DNA for the CDR3 is TGTGCCATCAGTGAGCTTCCAATGGTGACCCAGTACTTC. This codes for CAISELPMVTQYF.

J is TRBJ2-3 and V is TRBV5-1; D may match TRBD1 or TRBD2 (5 bases each). Trimming shortened V by 5 bases and J by 1 base, and 17 bases separated the two germline ends. Germline CDR1 and CDR2: SGHRS and YFSETQ. The CDR3 loop spans 16 amino acids. This chain's CDR3 is CASSPGNMGGTDTQYF. In DNA form, the CDR3 reads TGCGCCAGCAGTCCGGGGAACATGGGGGGCACAGATACGCAGTATTTT.

The chain is built from TRBV30 and TRBJ2-3, with 7 positions matching TRBD2. Germline values: CDR1 GTSNPN, CDR2 SVGIG (reference sequence). The CDR3 consists of 13 residues. Trimming cost V 8 bases and J 5 bases; bases outside gene matches: 10. CDR3 amino acids: CALKGPGGDTQYF. DNA of the CDR3: TGTGCCCTTAAAGGACCGGGGGGAGATACGCAGTATTTT.

V is TRBV5-1 and J is TRBJ1-4, with a possible D match to TRBD1 (6 bases). Germline V CDR1 and CDR2: SGHRS, YFSETQ. The CDR3 covers 14 residues. Trimming removed 4 bases at V and 6 bases at J, with 13 bases between. CDR3 protein: CASSPTGSHEKLFF. The CDR3 DNA follows: TGCGCCAGCAGCCCCACAGGGAGTCATGAAAAACTGTTTTTT.

This clonotype occurred many times. The V call is TRBV7-2, the J call TRBJ2-5, with 9 bases lining up with TRBD1. Germline V CDR1 and CDR2: SGHTA, FQGNSA. The V segment lost 6 bases and the J segment 5 bases; nucleotides outside the gene matches: 13. This CDR3 has 16 amino acids. The CDR3 coding sequence is TGTGCCAGCAGACTTCAGGAAGGGGACAGGGCGGAGACCCAGTACTTC. Translated, it gives CASRLQEGDRAETQYF.

This clonotype was observed a handful of times. The CDR3 DNA follows: TGCGCCAGCAGCCAGAAGGACGGAGGCGACACTGAAGCTTTCTTT. It specifies CASSQKDGGDTEAFF. The gene calls are TRBV4-1 and TRBJ1-1, with D unclear. Trimming pared 3 bases from V and 3 bases from J, leaving 14 bases between. The CDR3 covers 15 residues. Germline V gene sequence: CDR1 MGHRA, CDR2 YSYEKL.

The V and J genes are TRBV7-9 and TRBJ2-1; D possibly uses TRBD1 or TRBD2 (5 bases each). The CDR3 covers 12 residues. V was clipped by 5 bases and J by 3 bases, with 5 bases between them. The germline V gene has CDR1 SEHNR and CDR2 FQNEAQ (reference sequence). Here the CDR3 DNA reads TGTGCCAGCAGCGGGGGCTACAATGAGCAGTTCTTC. Its protein product is CASSGGYNEQFF.

The chain has TRBV5-1 and TRBJ2-5; TRBD1 is a possible D gene (5 bases). Germline V CDR1 and CDR2: SGHRS, YFSETQ. The length of the CDR3 is 15 residues. V was shortened by 1 base and J by 5 bases, with 15 bases between the two germline ends. The CDR3 bases are TGCGCCAGCAGCTTGTACGCGCAGGGATTGGAGACCCAGTACTTC. Its translation is CASSLYAQGLETQYF.

The chain joins TRBV28 to TRBJ1-1, with no clear D. Germline V gives CDR1 MDHEN, CDR2 SYDVKM. V lost 5 bases and J lost 7, with 11 bases in between. The CDR3 is made up of 12 amino acids. The CDR3 is CASSLGRSEAFF. The CDR3 DNA sequence: TGTGCCAGCAGTCTCGGTCGGAGTGAAGCTTTCTTT.

V and J are TRBV20-1 and TRBJ1-5; D perhaps matches TRBD1 (6 bases). Germline CDR1 is DFQATT and CDR2 is SNEGSKA (reference sequence). The V and J ends lost 0 bases and 4 bases respectively, with 13 bases between them. The CDR3 covers 15 residues. The DNA for the CDR3 is TGCAGTGCTAGAGAGGCAGGGGCCGTGAATCAGCCCCAGCATTTT. Translated, it gives CSAREAGAVNQPQHF.

The table lists this clonotype with many counts. J is TRBJ2-1 and V is TRBV7-2; 9 nucleotides line up with TRBD2. With V trimmed by 4 bases and J by 0 bases, 1 base remained unmatched. CDR1 and CDR2 (germline): SGHTA, FQGNSA. This CDR3 region has 15 residues. The CDR3 DNA reads TGTGCCAGCAGCTCAGCGGGGGGCTCCTACAATGAGCAGTTCTTC. Its translation is CASSSAGGSYNEQFF.

The chain employs TRBV6-5 and TRBJ2-7, with D perhaps assigned TRBD1 or TRBD2 (5 bases each). The CDR3 spans 13 residues. The germline V gene encodes CDR1 MNHEY and CDR2 SVGAGI. V was cut by 6 bases and J by 7 bases, with 16 bases left in between. In DNA, the CDR3 is TGTGCCAGCAGCCACAGAGGGGCAGATGAGCAGTACGTC. Translated: CASSHRGADEQYV.

This chain uses TRBV9 with TRBJ2-5; no firm D call. Trimming shortened V by 3 bases and J by 5 bases, and 11 bases separated the two germline ends. Germline-derived CDR1 and CDR2 are SGDLS and YYNGEE. The CDR3 loop spans 13 amino acids. DNA for the CDR3: TGTGCCAGCAGCGCCGGCCCGATGGAGACCCAGTACTTC. It specifies CASSAGPMETQYF.

V is TRBV7-2 and J is TRBJ1-3; TRBD1 is a possible D gene (6 bases). Germline V gives CDR1 SGHTA, CDR2 FQGNSA. The CDR3 totals 17 residues. Between the trimmed V and J ends, which lost 4 bases and 4 bases, there was a span of 20 bases. The CDR3 loop reads CASSSHPAGEAGNTIYF. CDR3 sequence (DNA): TGTGCCAGCAGCTCCCACCCGGCAGGGGAAGCAGGAAACACCATATATTTT.

This clonotype was recorded a few times. This chain uses TRBV20-1 with TRBJ1-4; TRBD1 aligns across 7 bases. This CDR3 has 18 amino acids. CDR1 DFQATT and CDR2 SNEGSKA come from the germline V gene (reference sequence). With V trimmed by 1 base and J by 2 bases, 13 bases remained unmatched. The CDR3 DNA is TGCAGTGCTAGAGCACCGACCCGACAGGGTGCGACTAATGAAAAACTGTTTTTT. This codes for CSARAPTRQGATNEKLFF.

The gene calls are TRBV5-1 and TRBJ1-3; TRBD1 is a possible D gene (5 bases). The V end lost 2 bases, the J end lost 4 bases, and 10 bases lay between the germline ends. The CDR3 runs to 14 residues. From germline, CDR1 is SGHRS and CDR2 YFSETQ. CDR3 protein: CASSFSGDGNTIYF. The CDR3 DNA is TGCGCCAGCAGCTTTAGCGGGGACGGAAACACCATATATTTT.